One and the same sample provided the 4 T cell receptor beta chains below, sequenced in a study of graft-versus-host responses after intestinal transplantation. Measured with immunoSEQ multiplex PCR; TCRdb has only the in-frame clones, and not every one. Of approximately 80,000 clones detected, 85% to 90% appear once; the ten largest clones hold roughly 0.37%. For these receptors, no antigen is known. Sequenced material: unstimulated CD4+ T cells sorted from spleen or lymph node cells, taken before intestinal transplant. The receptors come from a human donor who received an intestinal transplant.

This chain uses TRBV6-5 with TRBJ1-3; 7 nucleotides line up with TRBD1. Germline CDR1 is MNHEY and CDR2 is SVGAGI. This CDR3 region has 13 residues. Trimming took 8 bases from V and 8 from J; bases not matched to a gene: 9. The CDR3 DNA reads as TGTGCCAGCGCTCAGGGGGGCGAGGACACCATATATTTT. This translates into CASAQGGEDTIYF.

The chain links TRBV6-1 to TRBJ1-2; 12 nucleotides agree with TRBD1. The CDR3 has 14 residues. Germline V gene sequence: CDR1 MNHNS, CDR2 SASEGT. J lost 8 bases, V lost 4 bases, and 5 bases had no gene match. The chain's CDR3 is CASSVGGTGGGYTF. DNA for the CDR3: TGTGCCAGCAGTGTAGGAGGGACAGGGGGCGGCTACACCTTC.

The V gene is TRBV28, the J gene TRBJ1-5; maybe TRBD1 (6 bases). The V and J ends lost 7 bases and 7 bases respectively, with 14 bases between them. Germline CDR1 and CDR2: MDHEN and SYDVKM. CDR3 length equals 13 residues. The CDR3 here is CASTPPGDQPQHF. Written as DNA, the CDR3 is TGTGCCAGCACACCCCCAGGGGACCAGCCCCAGCATTTT. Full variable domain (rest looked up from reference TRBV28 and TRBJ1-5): DVKVTQSSRYLVKRTGEKVFLECVQDMDHENMFWYRQDPGLGLRLIYFSYDVKMKEKGDIPEGYSVSREKKERFSLILESASTNQTSMYLCASTPPGDQPQHFGDGTRLSIL.

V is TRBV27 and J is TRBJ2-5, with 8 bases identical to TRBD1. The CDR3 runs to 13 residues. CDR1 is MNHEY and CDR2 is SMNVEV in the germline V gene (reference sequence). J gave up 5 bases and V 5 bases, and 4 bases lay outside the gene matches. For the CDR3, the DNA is TGTGCCAGCAGTAGCCGGACAGGGGAGACCCAGTACTTC. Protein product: CASSSRTGETQYF.